This T cell receptor beta chain was identified during a study of T-cell reconstitution after alpha-beta-depleted transplantation in children. TCRbeta library preparation incorporated unique molecular identifiers. Each CDR3 protein is one row after TCRdb ran MiXCR on the PCR reads. The repertoire holds about 200,000 distinct CDR3 sequences, with 5% to 7.5% as singletons. V lost 3 bases and J lost 9, with 13 bases in between. Per germline, CDR1 SGDLS and CDR2 YYNGEE. The CDR3 extends over 13 amino acids. This clonotype showed up many times. Its specificity is unknown. Findings and caveats of the study: From newly produced T cells came most of the T-cell counts and diversity one year after transplant. Several hundred graft clones that had expanded were reportedly the source of alpha-beta T cells about two months after transplant. Surviving recipient T cells and thymic progenitors accounted for the high day-60 TCRbeta diversity observed in some patients.

The sequence was obtained from a girl less than two years old with combined immunodeficiency, due to receive a stem cell transplant. The sequences come from PBMCs, collected before TCRalphabeta/CD19-depleted stem cell transplant. The V call is TRBV9, the J call TRBJ2-1, with D maybe TRBD2 (6 bases). CDR3 protein: CASSDTFSGEQFF. CDR3 bases: TGTGCCAGCAGCGACACGTTTAGCGGTGAGCAGTTCTTC.